The present T cell receptor (beta chain) was sequenced within a study of cytomegalovirus exposure and HLA in healthy donors. Study-wide points: Researchers reported in a later analysis that a missense DCLRE1C variant was tied to TCR beta V- and J-gene trimming.

Points on this clone: Its antigen is not known.

V was trimmed by 0 bases and J by 2 bases, leaving 7 bases between them. CDR1 is MNHEY, CDR2 SVGAGI, per germline. The length of the CDR3 is 14 residues. This PCR relied on a set of 60 Vbeta primers and 13 Jbeta primers. Profiling relied on immunoSEQ multiplex PCR, and the TCRdb table lists in-frame clones only, not all of them. Of some 65,000 clones in the sample, 55% to 75% were seen once. The sequencing sample was made of PBMCs. The V call is TRBV6-5, the J call TRBJ1-2, with D maybe TRBD1 (5 bases). The clonotype was recovered from a woman aged 30 to 39 in good health and CMV-seronegative. The CDR3, as DNA: TGTGCCAGCAGTTACTCTGCAGGGAACTATGGCTACACCTTC. Residues: CASSYSAGNYGYTF.